The 4 T cell receptor beta chains given below trace back to one sample, sequenced in a study of CD8+ T cells in alopecia areata. Following RNA extraction, reverse transcription yielded cDNA that acted as the sequencing template. The method was immunoSEQ multiplex PCR; TCRdb's version includes in-frame clones alone and lacks a portion of them. The sample lists some 180,000 clones, almost 65% seen once, with 1.7% in the top ten. The sample consisted of CD4+ T cells sorted from blood, taken at week 0. Receptors were obtained from a human donor with alopecia areata.

V usage is TRBV30 and J usage is TRBJ2-2; D remains ambiguous. CDR1 and CDR2 from the germline V gene are GTSNPN and SVGIG (reference sequence). V was cut by 0 bases and J by 6 bases, with 5 bases left in between. This CDR3 spans 12 amino acids. CDR3 sequence: CAWSVGAGELFF. The CDR3 DNA sequence: TGTGCCTGGAGTGTAGGAGCCGGGGAGCTGTTTTTT.

CDR3 coding DNA: TGTGCCATCAGTGAGTCGAATAAGGGTCACGAGCAGTACTTC. This gives the protein CAISESNKGHEQYF. V usage is TRBV10-3 and J usage is TRBJ2-7; D is ambiguous. CDR1 ENHRY and CDR2 SYGVKD come from the germline V gene. The CDR3 spans 14 residues. Between the trimmed V and J ends, which lost 0 bases and 5 bases, there was a span of 11 bases.

The chain carries TRBV4-3 and TRBJ2-5; either TRBD1 or TRBD2 may supply D (6 bases each). CDR1 is LGHNA, CDR2 YSLEER, per germline. The CDR3 contains 14 residues. Trimming pared 4 bases from V and 5 bases from J, leaving 14 bases between. CDR3 nucleotide sequence: TGCGCCAGCAGCCTCTCGAGGGGGAGGGAGACCCAGTACTTC. It is translated as CASSLSRGRETQYF.

The chain is built from TRBV29-1 and TRBJ1-1, with 9 nucleotides matching TRBD1. This CDR3 is 14 amino acids long. Germline V CDR1 and CDR2: SQVTM, ANQGSEA. The junction had 4 bases not matched to a gene; V was cut back by 4 bases and J by 1 base. The CDR3 reads CSVVTGGKNTEAFF. CDR3 in DNA: TGCAGCGTTGTGACAGGGGGAAAGAACACTGAAGCTTTCTTT.